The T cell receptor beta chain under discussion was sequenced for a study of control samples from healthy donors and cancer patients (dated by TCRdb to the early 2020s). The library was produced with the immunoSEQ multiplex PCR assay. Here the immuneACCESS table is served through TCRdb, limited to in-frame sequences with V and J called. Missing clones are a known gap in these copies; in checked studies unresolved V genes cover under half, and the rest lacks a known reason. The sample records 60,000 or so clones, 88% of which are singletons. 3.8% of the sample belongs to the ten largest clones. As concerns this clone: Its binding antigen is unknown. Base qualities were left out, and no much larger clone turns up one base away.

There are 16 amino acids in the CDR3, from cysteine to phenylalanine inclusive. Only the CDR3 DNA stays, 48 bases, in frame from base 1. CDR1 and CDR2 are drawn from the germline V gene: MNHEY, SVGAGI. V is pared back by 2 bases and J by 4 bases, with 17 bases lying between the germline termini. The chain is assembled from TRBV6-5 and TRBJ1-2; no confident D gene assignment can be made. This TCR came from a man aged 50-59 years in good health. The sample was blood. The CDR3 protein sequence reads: CASSYDPPRGGYGYTF. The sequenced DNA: TGTGCCAGCAGTTACGACCCCCCCCGGGGAGGCTATGGCTACACCTTC.